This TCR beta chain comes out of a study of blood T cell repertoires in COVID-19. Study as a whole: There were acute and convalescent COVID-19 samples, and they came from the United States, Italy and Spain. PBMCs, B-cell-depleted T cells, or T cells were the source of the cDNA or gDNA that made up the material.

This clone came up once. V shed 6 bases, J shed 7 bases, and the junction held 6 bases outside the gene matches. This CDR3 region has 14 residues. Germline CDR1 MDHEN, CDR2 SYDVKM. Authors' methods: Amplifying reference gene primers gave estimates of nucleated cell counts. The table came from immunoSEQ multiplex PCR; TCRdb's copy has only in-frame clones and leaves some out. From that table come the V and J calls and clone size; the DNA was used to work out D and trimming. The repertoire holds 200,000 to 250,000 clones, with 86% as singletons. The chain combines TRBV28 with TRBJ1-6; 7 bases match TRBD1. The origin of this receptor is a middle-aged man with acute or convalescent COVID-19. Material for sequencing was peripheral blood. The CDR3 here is CASRGTAKNSPLHF. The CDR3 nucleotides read TGTGCCAGCAGGGGGACAGCAAAAAATTCACCCCTCCACTTT.